Included here is one T cell receptor (beta chain) sequence, with context. What it recognizes is unknown. The sample comes from a study of cytomegalovirus exposure and HLA in healthy donors. The PCR ran on 60 Vbeta and 13 Jbeta primers. Clones were sequenced by immunoSEQ multiplex PCR, and TCRdb holds only the in-frame ones, with some missing. The sample records around 140,000 clones, around nine tenths being singletons. Whole-study results and caveats: With DRB1 most and HLA-C fewest, TCR association rates differed between HLA loci in a later analysis. Roughly uniform sequencing depth across donors was assumed, possibly incorrectly. Among TCR sequences, most were rare, though some public TCRs appeared in many donors.

Nominally healthy donors were sampled, though unrecorded immune exposures were likely. This clonotype originated in a woman under 40 in good health and CMV-seronegative. Sequencing was performed on PBMCs.

As DNA, the CDR3 is TGTGCCAGCAGTGCAGTGGGACTGGGTACCTACGAGCAGTACTTC. Its translation: CASSAVGLGTYEQYF. This sequence joins TRBV6-1 and TRBJ2-7; D perhaps matches TRBD2 (6 bases). CDR1 is MNHNS, CDR2 SASEGT, per germline. V was clipped by 4 bases and J by 2 bases, with 15 bases between them. This CDR3 is built from 15 residues.